This record concerns one T cell receptor (beta chain) sequence. This specimen comes from a study of cytomegalovirus exposure and HLA in healthy donors. The CDR3 extends over 14 amino acids. V was shortened by 7 bases and J by 9 bases, with 19 bases between the two germline ends. The V gene's germline CDR1 is MRHNA and CDR2 SNTAGT. The PCR ran on 60 Vbeta and 13 Jbeta primers. This table comes from immunoSEQ multiplex PCR, and its TCRdb copy is limited to in-frame clones, with some not included. The table includes 90,000 to 120,000 clones, under 80% detected once. The specimen was PBMCs. This receptor was taken from a woman in her fifties or sixties in good health and CMV-seropositive. The chain uses TRBV6-4 and TRBJ2-1; tentative D call: TRBD2 (6 bases). The CDR3 DNA sequence: TGTGCCAGCATGAGGGACTCCACCACGGGTGAGCAGTTCTTC. This translates into CASMRDSTTGEQFF.